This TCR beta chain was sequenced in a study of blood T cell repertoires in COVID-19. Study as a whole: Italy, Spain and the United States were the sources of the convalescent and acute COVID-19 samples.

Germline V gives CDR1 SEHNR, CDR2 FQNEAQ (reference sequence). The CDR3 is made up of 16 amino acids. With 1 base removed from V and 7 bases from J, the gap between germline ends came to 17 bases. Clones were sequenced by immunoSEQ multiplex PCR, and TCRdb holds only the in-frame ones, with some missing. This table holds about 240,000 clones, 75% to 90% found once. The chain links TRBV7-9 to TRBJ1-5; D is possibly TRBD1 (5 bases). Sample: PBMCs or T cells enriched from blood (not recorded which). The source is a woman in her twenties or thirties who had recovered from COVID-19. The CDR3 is CASSLVSGGPGQPQHF. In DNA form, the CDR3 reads TGTGCCAGCAGCTTAGTAAGCGGGGGTCCAGGCCAGCCCCAGCATTTT.